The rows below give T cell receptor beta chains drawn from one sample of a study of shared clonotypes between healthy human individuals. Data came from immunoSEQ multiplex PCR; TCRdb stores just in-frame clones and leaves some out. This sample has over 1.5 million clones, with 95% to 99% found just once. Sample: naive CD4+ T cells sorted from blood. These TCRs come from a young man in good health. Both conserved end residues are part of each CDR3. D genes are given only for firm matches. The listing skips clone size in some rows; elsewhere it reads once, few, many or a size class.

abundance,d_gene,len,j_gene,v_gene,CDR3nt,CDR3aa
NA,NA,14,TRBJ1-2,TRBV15,TGTGCCACCAGCAGAGTGCCAGGCCGTTATGGCTACACCTTC,CATSRVPGRYGYTF
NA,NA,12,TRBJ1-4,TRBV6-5,TGTGCCAGCAGGCCCGAGGCCGGCGGACTGTTTTTT,CASRPEAGGLFF
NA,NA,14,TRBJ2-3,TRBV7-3,TGTGCCAGCAGCTGGGGACTCCACACAGATACGCAGTATTTT,CASSWGLHTDTQYF
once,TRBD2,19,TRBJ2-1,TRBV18,TGTGCCAGCTCACCGGGACAGGGCAGACTAGCGGGAACCTACAATGAGCAGTTCTTC,CASSPGQGRLAGTYNEQFF
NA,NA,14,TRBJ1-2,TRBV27,TGTGCCAGTGGGAGAATGGGGCAGAACTATGGCTACACCTTC,CASGRMGQNYGYTF
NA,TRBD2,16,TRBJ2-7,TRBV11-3,TGTGCCAGCAGCTTAGGTCCAACTAGCGGGAATTACGAGCAGTACTTC,CASSLGPTSGNYEQYF
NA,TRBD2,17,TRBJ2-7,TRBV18,TGTGCCAGCTCACCATTACCGGGAGGAGCAGGCTCCTACGAGCAGTACTTC,CASSPLPGGAGSYEQYF
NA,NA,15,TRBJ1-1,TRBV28,TGTGCCCTCGGGCGAAGGGCAGCAATGAACACTGAAGCTTTCTTT,CALGRRAAMNTEAFF
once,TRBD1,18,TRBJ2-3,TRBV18,TGTGCCAGCACATTGCCCCCCCGAGACAGGGGGCTTAGGAATACGCAGTATTTT,CASTLPPRDRGLRNTQYF
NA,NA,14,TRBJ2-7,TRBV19,TGTGCCAGTAGTATAGGCGGTATTACCTACGAGCAGTACTTC,CASSIGGITYEQYF
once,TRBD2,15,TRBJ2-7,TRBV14,TGTGCCAGCAGCCAAGATCTAGCGGGAGGCTACGAGCAGTACTTC,CASSQDLAGGYEQYF
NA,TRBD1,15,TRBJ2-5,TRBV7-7,TGTGCCAGCAGCTTAAGGACAGGGGCCGGGGAGACCCAGTACTTC,CASSLRTGAGETQYF
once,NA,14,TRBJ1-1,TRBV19,TGTGCCAGTAGTATAAGAGGGTCGAACACTGAAGCTTTCTTT,CASSIRGSNTEAFF
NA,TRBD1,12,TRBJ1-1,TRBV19,TGTGCCAGTAGGGGGGACAGGGAGAGAGCTTTCTTT,CASRGDRERAFF
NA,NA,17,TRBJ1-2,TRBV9,TGTGCCAGCAGCGTAGCAGACAATGGCTGGCAGGGAGAAGGCTACACCTTC,CASSVADNGWQGEGYTF
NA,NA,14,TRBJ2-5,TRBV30,TGTGCCTGGAAAAGTCGGCAGGTTCAAGAGACCCAGTACTTC,CAWKSRQVQETQYF
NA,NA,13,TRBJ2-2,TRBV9,TGTGCCAGCAGCACTAGGGTCACCGGGGAGCTGTTTTTT,CASSTRVTGELFF
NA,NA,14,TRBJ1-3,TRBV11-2,TGTGCCAGCAGCGCCGGGGAGCCTGGAAACACCATATATTTT,CASSAGEPGNTIYF
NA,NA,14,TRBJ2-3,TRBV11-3,TGTGCCAGCAGCTTAACGGGAGTAACAGATACGCAGTATTTT,CASSLTGVTDTQYF
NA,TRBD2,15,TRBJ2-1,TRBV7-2,TGTGCCAGCAGCTCCGCGCGAAGCGGGAGTAATGAGCAGTTCTTC,CASSSARSGSNEQFF
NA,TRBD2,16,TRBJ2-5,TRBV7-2,TGTGCCAGCAGCTTCCTAGCGGGAGGTTCGGGAGAGACCCAGTACTTC,CASSFLAGGSGETQYF
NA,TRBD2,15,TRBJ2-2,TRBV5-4,TGTGCCAGCAGCTTGGCCGGGGGGGACACCGGGGAGCTGTTTTTT,CASSLAGGDTGELFF
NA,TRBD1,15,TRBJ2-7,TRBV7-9,TGTGCCAGCAGCCCCGGACAGGTAAAAAACTACGAGCAGTACTTC,CASSPGQVKNYEQYF
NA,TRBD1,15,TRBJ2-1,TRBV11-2,TGTGCCAGCAGCCTACAGGGGGCCGGGTACAATGAGCAGTTCTTC,CASSLQGAGYNEQFF
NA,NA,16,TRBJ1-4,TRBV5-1,TGCGCCAGCAGCAGGTGGACAGCCGATTTGGGTGAAAAACTGTTTTTT,CASSRWTADLGEKLFF
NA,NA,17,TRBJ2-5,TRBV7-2,TGTGCCAGCAGCTTAGGTGTAGGGCGGAACAGTCCGGAGACCCAGTACTTC,CASSLGVGRNSPETQYF
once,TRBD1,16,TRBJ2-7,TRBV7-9,TGTGCCAGCAGCTTAGCCCGAGGGGACAGGGGAAACGAGCAGTACTTC,CASSLARGDRGNEQYF
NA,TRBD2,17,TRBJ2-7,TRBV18,TGTGCCAGCTCACCCTTACTAGCGGGGTTAGGGGTCTACGAGCAGTACTTC,CASSPLLAGLGVYEQYF
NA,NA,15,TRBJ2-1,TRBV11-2,TGTGCCAGCAGCTTAAACGCACTAGTTGCCAATGAGCAGTTCTTC,CASSLNALVANEQFF
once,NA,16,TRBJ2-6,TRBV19,TGTGCCAGTAGGACCAGGGGGGCTGCTGGGGCCAACGTCCTGACTTTC,CASRTRGAAGANVLTF
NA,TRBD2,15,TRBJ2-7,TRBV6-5,TGTGCCAGCAGCCCCCGAGGCGGGAGAGTATACGAGCAGTACTTC,CASSPRGGRVYEQYF
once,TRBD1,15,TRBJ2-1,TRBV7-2,TGTGCCAGCAGCTACTCCGGGACAGGGTACAGTGAGCAGTTCTTC,CASSYSGTGYSEQFF
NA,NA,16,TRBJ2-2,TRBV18,TGTGCCAGCTCACCATTTTCGGGGAAAGGAGCCGGGGAGCTGTTTTTT,CASSPFSGKGAGELFF
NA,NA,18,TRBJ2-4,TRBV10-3,TGTGCCATCAGTGAGTCTTACGGGGACGCCAGGGGGAGGAACATTCAGTACTTC,CAISESYGDARGRNIQYF
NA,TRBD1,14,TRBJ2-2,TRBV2,TGTGCCAGCAGTGGGGGACAGGGTTCCGGGGAGCTGTTTTTT,CASSGGQGSGELFF
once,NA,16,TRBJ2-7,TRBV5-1,TGCGCCAGCAGCTTGGTGGACCCCTACCCAACCTACGAGCAGTACTTC,CASSLVDPYPTYEQYF
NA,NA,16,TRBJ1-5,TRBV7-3,TGTGCCAGCAGCCCGGGGGGGCAGCCCTCAAATCAGCCCCAGCATTTT,CASSPGGQPSNQPQHF
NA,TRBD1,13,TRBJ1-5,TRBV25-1,TGTGCCAGCAGCCCTACAGGGGTCCAGCCCCAGCATTTT,CASSPTGVQPQHF
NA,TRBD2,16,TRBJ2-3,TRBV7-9,TGTGCCAGCAGCCCCGGACTAGCGGTGCGCACAGATACGCAGTATTTT,CASSPGLAVRTDTQYF
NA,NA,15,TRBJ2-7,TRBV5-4,TGTGCCAGCAGCTTGGCCTTCGGGGGTACCGGCGAGCAGTACTTC,CASSLAFGGTGEQYF
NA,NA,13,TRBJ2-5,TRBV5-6,TGTGCCAGCAGCTTAGGGGATTTGGAGACCCAGTACTTC,CASSLGDLETQYF
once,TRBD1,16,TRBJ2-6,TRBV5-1,TGCGCCAGCAGCCTAACGGACAGGTCTGGGGCCAACGTCCTGACTTTC,CASSLTDRSGANVLTF
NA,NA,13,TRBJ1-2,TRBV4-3,TGCGCCAGCAGCCAGGACAGCATCTATGGCTACACCTTC,CASSQDSIYGYTF
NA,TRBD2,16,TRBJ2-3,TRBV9,TGTGCCAGCAGCGTAGACCCGGGAGGGAACACAGATACGCAGTATTTT,CASSVDPGGNTDTQYF
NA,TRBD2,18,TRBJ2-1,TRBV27,TGTGCCAGCAGTTTATCCCTACTAGCGGTATCGGGTGTCGATGAGCAGTTCTTC,CASSLSLLAVSGVDEQFF
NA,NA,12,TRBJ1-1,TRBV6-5,TGTGCCAGCAGTCGTCGGGGAACTGAAGCTTTCTTT,CASSRRGTEAFF
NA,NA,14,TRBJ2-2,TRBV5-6,TGTGCCAGCAGCTTGGCCCCGAGCACCGGGGAGCTGTTTTTT,CASSLAPSTGELFF